The subject of this entry is one T cell receptor beta chain. The same CDR3 is also encoded by other DNA sequences in this sample. V lost 2 bases, J lost 7 bases, and 3 bases stayed unmatched. The germline CDR1 and CDR2 sequences are MNHEY and SVGAGI. The CDR3 is 13 amino acids. The sample comes from a study of blood T cell repertoires in COVID-19. Assay: immunoSEQ multiplex PCR; the TCRdb copy retains only in-frame clones and omits some. The sample records fewer than 350,000 clones, 90% being singletons. Recruitment covered about two dozen US areas and drew participants whose ages spanned roughly 18 to 100 years.

This chain joins TRBV6-5 and TRBJ1-2, with TRBD1 identical over 8 bases. The source of this sequence is a woman aged 18 to 35 with acute COVID-19. The sequenced sample was PBMCs or T cells enriched from blood (not recorded which). The CDR3 region is CASSYGGQGGYTF. The CDR3 DNA reads as TGTGCCAGCAGTTACGGTGGACAGGGTGGCTACACCTTC.